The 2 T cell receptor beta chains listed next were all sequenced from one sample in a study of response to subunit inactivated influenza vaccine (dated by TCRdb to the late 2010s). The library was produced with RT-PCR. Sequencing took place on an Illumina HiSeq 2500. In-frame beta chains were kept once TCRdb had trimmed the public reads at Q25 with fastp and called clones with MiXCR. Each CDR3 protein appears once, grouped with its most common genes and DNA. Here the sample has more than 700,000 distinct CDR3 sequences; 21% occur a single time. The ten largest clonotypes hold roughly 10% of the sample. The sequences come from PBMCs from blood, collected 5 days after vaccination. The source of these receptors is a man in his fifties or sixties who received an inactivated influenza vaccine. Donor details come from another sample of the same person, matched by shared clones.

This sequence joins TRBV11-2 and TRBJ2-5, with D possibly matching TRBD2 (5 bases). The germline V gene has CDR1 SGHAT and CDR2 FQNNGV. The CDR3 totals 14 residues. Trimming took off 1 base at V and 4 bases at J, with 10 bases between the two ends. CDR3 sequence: CASSLGSAVETQYF. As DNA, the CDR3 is TGTGCCAGCAGCTTAGGGTCAGCGGTAGAGACCCAGTACTTC.

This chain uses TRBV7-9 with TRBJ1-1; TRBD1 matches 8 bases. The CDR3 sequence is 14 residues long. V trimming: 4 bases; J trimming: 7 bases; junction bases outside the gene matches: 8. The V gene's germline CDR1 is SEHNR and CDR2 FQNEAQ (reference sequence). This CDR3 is CASSSPDRGGEAFF. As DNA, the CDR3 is TGTGCCAGCAGCTCCCCCGACAGGGGTGGTGAAGCTTTCTTT.